This T cell receptor beta chain was obtained from a study of shared clonotypes between healthy human individuals. Profiled with immunoSEQ multiplex PCR; TCRdb holds only in-frame clones, not every one. Of roughly 720,000 clones in the sample, 90% were seen once. Sequenced material: memory CD8+ T cells from PBMCs. The subset denotes: CD45RO+ cells pooled with CCR7-negative TemRA cells. The receptor comes from a young man in good health. Some clones in this sample may be carry-over from other donors' samples.

In DNA form, the CDR3 reads TGTGCCAGCAGCCTGCAAGGAGGGCCCCACAATGAGCAGTTCTTC. Amino acids: CASSLQGGPHNEQFF. The rearrangement uses TRBV7-6 and TRBJ2-1; weak D call: TRBD2 (6 bases). Per the germline V gene, CDR1 is SGHVS and CDR2 is FNYEAQ. The CDR3 sequence is 15 residues long. The V and J ends lost 5 bases and 5 bases respectively, with 16 bases between them.